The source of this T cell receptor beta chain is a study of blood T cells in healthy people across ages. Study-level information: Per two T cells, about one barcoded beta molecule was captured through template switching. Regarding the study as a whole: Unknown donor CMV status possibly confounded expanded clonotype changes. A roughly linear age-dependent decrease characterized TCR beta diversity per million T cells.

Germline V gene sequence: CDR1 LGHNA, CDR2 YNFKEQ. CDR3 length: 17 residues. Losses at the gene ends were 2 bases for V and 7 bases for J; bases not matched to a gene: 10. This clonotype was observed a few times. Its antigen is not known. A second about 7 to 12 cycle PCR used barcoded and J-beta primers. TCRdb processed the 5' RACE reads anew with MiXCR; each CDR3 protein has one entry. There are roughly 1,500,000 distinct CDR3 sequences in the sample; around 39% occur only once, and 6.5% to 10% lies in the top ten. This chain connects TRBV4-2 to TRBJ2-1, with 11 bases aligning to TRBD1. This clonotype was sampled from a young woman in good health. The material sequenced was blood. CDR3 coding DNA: TGTGCCAGCAGCCAATGGACCGGACAGGGGGCTCGTAATGAGCAGTTCTTC. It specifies CASSQWTGQGARNEQFF.